These 27 T cell receptor beta chains share one sample of origin, sequenced in a study of blood T cell repertoires in COVID-19. The assay was immunoSEQ multiplex PCR, and TCRdb's table has in-frame clones only and misses some. In the table there are around 150,000 clones, about 83% of which are singletons. Sequencing was done on a sample of peripheral blood. The receptors stem from a woman in her seventies with COVID-19, enrolled during active disease.

This CDR3 reads CASSLKGASGNTIYF. The CDR3 DNA is TGTGCCAGCAGTTTAAAGGGAGCCTCTGGAAACACCATATATTTT. The chain employs TRBV28 and TRBJ1-3, with D unresolved. This CDR3 spans 15 amino acids. V lost 2 bases and J lost 0, with 8 bases in between. Germline V gives CDR1 MDHEN, CDR2 SYDVKM.

J is TRBJ1-1 and V is TRBV5-1; a possible D gene is TRBD1 (6 bases). The CDR3 extends over 15 amino acids. Germline assignment: CDR1 SGHRS and CDR2 YFSETQ. Trimming took 2 bases from V and 3 from J, leaving 14 bases between them. CDR3 amino acids: CASSFNRAMDTEAFF. The CDR3 region has the DNA TGCGCCAGCAGCTTCAACAGGGCAATGGACACTGAAGCTTTCTTT.

As regards this clone: The junction departs from germline at one end; a sequencing error may be responsible. The chain joins TRBV5-1 to TRBJ1-4; 7 bases are a match to TRBD1. This CDR3 has 14 residues. Germline CDR1 and CDR2: SGHRS and YFSETQ. CDR3 protein: CATSTGTTNEKLFF. CDR3 nucleotides: TGCGCCACCTCGACAGGGACAACGAATGAAAAACTGTTTTTT.

This chain uses TRBV5-3 with TRBJ1-5; perhaps TRBD1 as D (5 bases). TRBV5-3 is classed as an ORF, of uncertain function. The ends were cut back, 0 bases at V and 1 base at J, with 11 bases in the middle. This CDR3 is built from 16 residues. CDR3 residues: CARSLAKGRSNQPQHF. The CDR3 coding sequence is TGTGCCAGAAGCTTGGCAAAGGGGAGGAGCAATCAGCCCCAGCATTTT.

J is TRBJ1-3 and V is TRBV6-6, with D tentatively TRBD1 (5 bases). In germline, CDR1 is MNHNY, CDR2 SVGAGI (reference sequence). Trimming stripped 6 bases from V and 1 base from J, with 10 bases between. This CDR3 is built from 14 residues. The CDR3 region has the DNA TGTGCCAGCAGGCAGGGACTTTCTGGAAACACCATATATTTT. This encodes CASRQGLSGNTIYF.

This clone appeared a few times. The chain recombines TRBV2 with TRBJ1-2; TRBD1 matches at 8 bases. The germline CDR1 and CDR2 sequences are SNHLY and FYNNEI. V trimming: 7 bases; J trimming: 0 bases; junction bases outside the gene matches: 4. The CDR3 sequence is 14 residues long. This chain's CDR3 is CASKSGQANYGYTF. CDR3 nucleotide sequence: TGTGCCAGCAAGTCGGGACAGGCTAACTATGGCTACACCTTC.

The chain carries TRBV28 and TRBJ1-2, with a possible D match to TRBD1 (5 bases). The V gene lost 10 bases and the J gene lost 1 base, with 19 bases spanning the gap. Germline-derived CDR1 and CDR2 are MDHEN and SYDVKM. CDR3 length: 15 residues. CDR3: CATPGGPAVNYGYTF. DNA of the CDR3: TGTGCCACCCCGGGGGGTCCGGCGGTTAACTATGGCTACACCTTC.

The V and J genes are TRBV27 and TRBJ1-1; D is perhaps TRBD1 (5 bases). Germline V gene data show CDR1 as MNHEY and CDR2 as SMNVEV (reference sequence). V lost 4 bases to trimming and J lost 5 bases, with 20 bases between them. The CDR3 length is 16 residues. The CDR3 loop is CASSSPSRAGGTEAFF. DNA for the CDR3: TGTGCCAGCAGTTCCCCCAGCAGGGCTGGTGGGACTGAAGCTTTCTTT.

The chain carries TRBV7-8 and TRBJ1-5; TRBD1 might be the D (5 bases). The CDR3 has 17 amino acids. Germline-derived CDR1 and CDR2 are SGHVS and FQNEAQ. Trimming shortened V by 5 bases and J by 0 bases, and 17 bases separated the two germline ends. This CDR3 reads CASSRAPDTYSNQPQHF. CDR3 sequence (DNA): TGTGCCAGCAGCCGCGCCCCGGACACCTATAGCAATCAGCCCCAGCATTTT.

The chain couples TRBV11-2 to TRBJ2-7; TRBD1 aligns across 9 bases. The CDR3 loop spans 12 amino acids. Per germline, CDR1 SGHAT and CDR2 FQNNGV. V lost 5 bases and J lost 6; bases outside the gene matches: 2. The CDR3 nucleotides read TGTGCCAGCAGCGGGACAGGGTTCGAGCAGTACTTC. Protein sequence: CASSGTGFEQYF.

V is TRBV25-1 and J is TRBJ1-6; D gene uncertain. Trimming removed 8 bases from V and 9 bases from J, with 20 bases in between. Germline V gene data show CDR1 as MGHDK and CDR2 as SYGVNS. CDR3 length: 15 amino acids. The CDR3 is CASSPNQAITSPLHF. CDR3 nucleotide sequence: TGTGCCAGCTCCCCCAATCAGGCGATCACTTCACCCCTCCACTTT.

The chain recombines TRBV6-5 with TRBJ1-5; the match to TRBD1 covers 7 bases. The CDR3 contains 16 residues. V was pared by 2 bases and J by 3 bases, with 7 bases of the junction left unmatched. Germline CDR1 reads MNHEY; CDR2 reads SVGAGI. Written as DNA, the CDR3 is TGTGCCAGCAGTTACCGACAGGGCTTCTCCAATCAGCCCCAGCATTTT. Its protein is CASSYRQGFSNQPQHF.

The chain combines TRBV5-1 with TRBJ2-5; D gene uncertain. Per the germline V gene, CDR1 is SGHRS and CDR2 is YFSETQ. CDR3 length: 13 amino acids. V was trimmed by 0 bases and J by 3 bases, leaving 6 bases between them. CDR3 protein: CASSLVSEETQYF. CDR3 nucleotide sequence: TGCGCCAGCAGCTTGGTGTCAGAAGAGACCCAGTACTTC.

This clone was seen only a few times. The chain joins TRBV3-1 (or the pseudogene TRBV3-2) to TRBJ2-2; 7 bases line up with TRBD2. Germline CDR1 reads LGHDT; CDR2 reads YNNKEL (reference sequence). The length of the CDR3 is 15 residues. J gave up 7 bases and V 3 bases, and 8 bases lay outside the gene matches. CDR3 region: CASSQPARGDGELFF. The CDR3 nucleotides read TGTGCCAGCAGCCAGCCGGCCCGGGGGGACGGGGAGCTGTTTTTT.

V is TRBV29-1 and J is TRBJ1-4, with D possibly being TRBD1 (6 bases). The CDR3 is 14 amino acids. Germline CDR1 and CDR2: SQVTM and ANQGSEA. With 4 bases removed from V and 4 bases from J, the gap between germline ends came to 13 bases. The DNA of the CDR3 is TGCAGCGTTGTAGGAGCAGGGGATAATGAAAAACTGTTTTTT. Translating it yields CSVVGAGDNEKLFF.

This clone appeared a single time. The V gene is TRBV10-3, the J gene TRBJ2-5; TRBD2 aligns across 8 bases. CDR1 is ENHRY and CDR2 is SYGVKD in the germline V gene. This CDR3 is 14 amino acids long. The CDR3 nucleotides read TGTGCGGCCGGGGGGGCGGCGGGAAAAGAGACCCAGTACTTC. Translation: CAAGGAAGKETQYF.

V and J are TRBV19 and TRBJ1-5; no firm D call. The CDR3 has 15 amino acids. The V gene's germline CDR1 is LNHDA and CDR2 SQIVND (reference sequence). The V end was cut by 0 bases, the J end by 5 bases, with 11 bases between. The CDR3 region has the DNA TGTGCCAGTAGTATAGAACTCGGGGTCGATCAGCCCCAGCATTTT. Translation: CASSIELGVDQPQHF. The full variable domain, its missing parts supplied by reference TRBV19 and TRBJ1-5, is DGGITQSPKYLFRKEGQNVTLSCEQNLNHDAMYWYRQDPGQGLRLIYYSQIVNDFQKGDIAEGYSVSREKKESFPLTVTSAQKNPTAFYLCASSIELGVDQPQHFGDGTRLSIL.

The rearrangement joins TRBV11-2 to TRBJ2-3, with 10 bases aligning to TRBD2. Germline trimming cut 1 base from V and 2 bases from J; bases unmatched to any gene: 6. Germline values: CDR1 SGHAT, CDR2 FQNNGV. This CDR3 has 17 residues. In nucleotides, the CDR3 is TGTGCCAGCAGCTTAGGTCTTAGCGGGGGGCCCACAGATACGCAGTATTTT. Protein: CASSLGLSGGPTDTQYF.

The rearrangement links TRBV25-1 to TRBJ1-2; 7 bases are shared with TRBD1. J was trimmed by 4 bases and V by 4 bases; bases with no gene match: 3. There are 13 residues in the CDR3. CDR1 is MGHDK, CDR2 SYGVNS, per germline. The CDR3 spells CASSVTGAYGYTF. The CDR3 DNA reads as TGTGCCAGCAGTGTTACAGGGGCCTATGGCTACACCTTC.

The CDR3 sequence: CASSQGLASNTGELFF. The CDR3 DNA sequence: TGTGCCAGCAGCCAGGGACTAGCGTCGAACACCGGGGAGCTGTTTTTT. This chain links TRBV3-1 (or the pseudogene TRBV3-2) with TRBJ2-2; 10 bases align to TRBD2. Germline V CDR1 and CDR2: LGHDT, YNNKEL (reference sequence). After removal of 3 bases from V and 0 bases from J, the junction contained 1 base not matched to a gene. The CDR3 length is 16 residues.

J is TRBJ1-6 and V is TRBV5-4; weak D call: TRBD1 (5 bases). This CDR3 comprises 17 residues. Germline CDR1 is SGHNT and CDR2 is YYREEE (reference sequence). Trimming stripped 0 bases from V and 6 bases from J, with 16 bases between. CDR3 in amino acids: CASSLGGRGSINSPLHF. The CDR3 DNA is TGTGCCAGCAGCTTGGGAGGGAGGGGCAGTATTAATTCACCCCTCCACTTT.

The genes are TRBV7-9 and TRBJ2-5, with D perhaps TRBD1 (6 bases). Germline V gene sequence: CDR1 SEHNR, CDR2 FQNEAQ (reference sequence). V shed 5 bases and J shed 2 bases, with 24 bases lying between them. CDR3 length equals 18 residues. The CDR3, as DNA: TGTGCCAGCAGCCACACCCCTCCACAGGGAACCCTACAAGAGACCCAGTACTTC. The encoded protein is CASSHTPPQGTLQETQYF.

The chain couples TRBV5-1 to TRBJ2-7; possible D gene TRBD1, 5 bases. This CDR3 region has 14 residues. The V gene's germline CDR1 is SGHRS and CDR2 YFSETQ. V lost 0 bases to trimming and J lost 2 bases, with 9 bases between them. CDR3 coding DNA: TGCGCCAGCAGCTTGGAGGCAGGGCCCTACGAGCAGTACTTC. Encoded protein: CASSLEAGPYEQYF. Complete variable domain (other parts from reference TRBV5-1 and TRBJ2-7): KAGVTQTPRYLIKTRGQQVTLSCSPISGHRSVSWYQQTPGQGLQFLFEYFSETQRNKGNFPGRFSGRQFSNSRSEMNVSTLELGDSALYLCASSLEAGPYEQYFGPGTRLTVT.

The rearrangement joins TRBV5-1 to TRBJ2-7; a possible D gene is TRBD2 (5 bases). Germline values: CDR1 SGHRS, CDR2 YFSETQ. Trimming removed 1 base at V and 6 bases at J, with 23 bases between. The length of the CDR3 is 17 residues. This CDR3 is CASSLRARSGGEVEQYF. The CDR3, as DNA: TGCGCCAGCAGCTTGAGGGCTCGAAGCGGAGGTGAGGTCGAGCAGTACTTC.

This clone was counted once. The chain uses TRBV6-5 and TRBJ2-5; no firm D call. CDR1 is MNHEY and CDR2 is SVGAGI in the germline V gene. V lost 2 bases to trimming and J lost 2 bases, with 6 bases between them. The CDR3 sequence is 13 residues long. The chain's CDR3 is CASSYEQQETQYF. The CDR3 bases are TGTGCCAGCAGTTACGAACAGCAAGAGACCCAGTACTTC.

The rearrangement uses TRBV21-1 and TRBJ1-2. TRBV21-1 is a listed pseudogene. This CDR3 is built from 16 residues. In DNA, the CDR3 is TGTGCCAGCAGCAAGGCGGGCCGGACTGCTAACTATGGCTACACCTTC. Translation gives CASSKAGRTANYGYTF.

The table lists this clone with a count of one. The V and J genes are TRBV6-5 and TRBJ2-1; possible D gene TRBD2, 6 bases. Germline CDR1 MNHEY, CDR2 SVGAGI. V lost 8 bases and J 8 bases, leaving 16 bases between the germline ends. This CDR3 has 13 residues. CDR3 bases: TGTGCCAGCGGCGGGACGCCGGGCCATGAGCAGTTCTTC. Translated: CASGGTPGHEQFF.